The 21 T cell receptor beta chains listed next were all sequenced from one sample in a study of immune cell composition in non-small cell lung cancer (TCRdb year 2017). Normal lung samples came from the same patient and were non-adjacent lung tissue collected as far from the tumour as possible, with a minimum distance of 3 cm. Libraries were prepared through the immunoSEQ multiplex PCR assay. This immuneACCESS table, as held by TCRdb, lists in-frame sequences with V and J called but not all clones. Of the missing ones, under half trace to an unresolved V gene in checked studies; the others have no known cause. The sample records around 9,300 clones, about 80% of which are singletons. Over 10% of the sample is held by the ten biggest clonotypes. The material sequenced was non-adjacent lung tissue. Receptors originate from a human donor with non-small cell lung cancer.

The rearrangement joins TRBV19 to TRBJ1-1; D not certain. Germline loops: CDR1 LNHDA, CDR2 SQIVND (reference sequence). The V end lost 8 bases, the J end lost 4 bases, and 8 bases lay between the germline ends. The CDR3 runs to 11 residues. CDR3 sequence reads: CASAWGTEAFF. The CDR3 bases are TGTGCCAGTGCATGGGGCACTGAAGCTTTCTTT.

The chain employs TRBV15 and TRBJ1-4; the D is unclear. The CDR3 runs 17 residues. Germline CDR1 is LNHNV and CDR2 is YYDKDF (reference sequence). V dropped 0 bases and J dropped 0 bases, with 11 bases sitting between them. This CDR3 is CATSREIGSSTNEKLFF. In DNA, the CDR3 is TGTGCCACCAGCAGAGAAATCGGGAGTTCAACTAATGAAAAACTGTTTTTT.

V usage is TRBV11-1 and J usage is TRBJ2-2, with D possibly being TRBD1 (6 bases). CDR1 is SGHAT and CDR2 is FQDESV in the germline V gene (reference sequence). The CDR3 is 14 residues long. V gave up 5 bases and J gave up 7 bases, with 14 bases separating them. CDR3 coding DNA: TGTGCCAGCAGCCCTCAGGGGTCTAGCGGGGAGCTGTTTTTT. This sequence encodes CASSPQGSSGELFF.

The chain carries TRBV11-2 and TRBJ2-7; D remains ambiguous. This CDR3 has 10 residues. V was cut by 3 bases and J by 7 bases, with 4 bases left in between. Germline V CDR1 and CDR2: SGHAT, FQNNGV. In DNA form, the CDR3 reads TGTGCCAGCAGCTTCGGGGAGCAGTACTTC. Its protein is CASSFGEQYF.

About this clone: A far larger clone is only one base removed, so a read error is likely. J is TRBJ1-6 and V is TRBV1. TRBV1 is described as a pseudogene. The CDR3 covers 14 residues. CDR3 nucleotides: TGCACCAGCAGCCAAGCCGGGGCGAATTCACCCCTCCACTTT. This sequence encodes CTSSQAGANSPLHF.

The CDR3 loop is CAITTPQETQYF. The CDR3 bases are TGTGCCATAACTACGCCTCAAGAGACCCAGTACTTC. The rearrangement joins TRBV6-5 to TRBJ2-5; D remains ambiguous. The V gene lost 10 bases and the J gene lost 2 bases, with 11 bases spanning the gap. In germline, CDR1 is MNHEY, CDR2 SVGAGI. This CDR3 region has 12 residues.

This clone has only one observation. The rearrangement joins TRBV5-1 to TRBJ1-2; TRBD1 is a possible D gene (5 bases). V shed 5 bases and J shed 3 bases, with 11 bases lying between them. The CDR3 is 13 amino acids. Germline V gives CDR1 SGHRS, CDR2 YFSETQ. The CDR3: CASRWDVDYGYTF. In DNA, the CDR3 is TGCGCCAGCAGATGGGACGTAGACTATGGCTACACCTTC.

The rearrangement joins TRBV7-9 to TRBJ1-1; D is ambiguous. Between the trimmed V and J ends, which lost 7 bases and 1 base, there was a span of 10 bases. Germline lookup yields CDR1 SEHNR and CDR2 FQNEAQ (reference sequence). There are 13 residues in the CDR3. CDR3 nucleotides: TGTGCCAGCATCCGGGTCAGGAACACTGAAGCTTTCTTT. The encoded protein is CASIRVRNTEAFF.

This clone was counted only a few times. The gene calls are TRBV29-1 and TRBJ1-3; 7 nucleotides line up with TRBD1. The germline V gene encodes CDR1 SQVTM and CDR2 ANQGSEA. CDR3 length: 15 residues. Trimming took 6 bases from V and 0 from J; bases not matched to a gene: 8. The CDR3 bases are TGCAGCGTAGATGACAGGGATAGCTCTGGAAACACCATATATTTT. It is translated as CSVDDRDSSGNTIYF.

The CDR3 is CASSQDIIVGREDYGYTF. The CDR3 coding sequence is TGTGCCAGCAGCCAAGATATAATCGTCGGCAGGGAGGACTATGGCTACACCTTC. The chain has TRBV4-2 and TRBJ1-2; tentative D call: TRBD1 (5 bases). The V gene lost 0 bases and the J gene lost 3 bases, with 20 bases spanning the gap. Germline V gene sequence: CDR1 LGHNA, CDR2 YNFKEQ. This CDR3 region has 18 residues.

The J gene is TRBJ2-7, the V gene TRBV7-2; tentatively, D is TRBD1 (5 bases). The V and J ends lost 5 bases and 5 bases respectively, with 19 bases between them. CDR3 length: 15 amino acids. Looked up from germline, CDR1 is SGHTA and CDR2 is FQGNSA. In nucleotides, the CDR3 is TGTGCCAGCAGCGCCGCAGGGCGAGCGTCCCACGAGCAGTACTTC. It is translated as CASSAAGRASHEQYF.

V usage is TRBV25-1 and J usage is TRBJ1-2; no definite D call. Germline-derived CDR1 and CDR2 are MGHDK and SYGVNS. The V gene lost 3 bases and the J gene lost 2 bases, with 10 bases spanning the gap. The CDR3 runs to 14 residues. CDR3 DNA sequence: TGTGCCAGCAGTGATCCCGGTGAGAACTATGGCTACACCTTC. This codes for CASSDPGENYGYTF.

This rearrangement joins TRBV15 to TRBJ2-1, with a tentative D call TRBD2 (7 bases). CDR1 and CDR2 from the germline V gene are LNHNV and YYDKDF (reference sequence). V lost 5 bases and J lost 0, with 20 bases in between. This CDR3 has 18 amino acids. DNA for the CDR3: TGTGCCACCAGCCCAGGCGGTGCGGGGGCTAGCTCCTACAATGAGCAGTTCTTC. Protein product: CATSPGGAGASSYNEQFF.

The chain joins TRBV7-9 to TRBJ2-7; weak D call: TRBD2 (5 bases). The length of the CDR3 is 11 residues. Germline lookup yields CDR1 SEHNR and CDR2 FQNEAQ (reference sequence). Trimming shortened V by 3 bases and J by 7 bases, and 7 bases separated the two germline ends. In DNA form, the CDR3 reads TGTGCCAGCAGCTTCGCGGGTGAGCAGTACTTC. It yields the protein CASSFAGEQYF.

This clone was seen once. The CDR3 sequence is CSARVTREQFF. CDR3 sequence (DNA): TGCAGTGCTAGAGTAACTAGAGAGCAGTTCTTC. This chain links TRBV20-1 with TRBJ2-1, with D possibly being TRBD2 (5 bases). The CDR3 totals 11 residues. In germline, CDR1 is DFQATT, CDR2 SNEGSKA (reference sequence). V was trimmed by 1 base and J by 10 bases, leaving 8 bases between them.

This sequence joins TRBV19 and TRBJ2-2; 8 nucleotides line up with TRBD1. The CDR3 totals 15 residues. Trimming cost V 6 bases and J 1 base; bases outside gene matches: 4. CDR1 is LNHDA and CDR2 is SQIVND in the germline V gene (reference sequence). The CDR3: CASRSGQGNTGELFF. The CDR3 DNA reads TGTGCCAGTAGATCAGGACAGGGGAACACCGGGGAGCTGTTTTTT.

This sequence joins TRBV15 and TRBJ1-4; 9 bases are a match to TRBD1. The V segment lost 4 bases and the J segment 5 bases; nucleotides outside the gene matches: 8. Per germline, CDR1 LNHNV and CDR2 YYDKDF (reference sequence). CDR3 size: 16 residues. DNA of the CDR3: TGTGCCACCAGCATAACCGGGACAGGGCCCAATGAAAAACTGTTTTTT. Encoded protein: CATSITGTGPNEKLFF.

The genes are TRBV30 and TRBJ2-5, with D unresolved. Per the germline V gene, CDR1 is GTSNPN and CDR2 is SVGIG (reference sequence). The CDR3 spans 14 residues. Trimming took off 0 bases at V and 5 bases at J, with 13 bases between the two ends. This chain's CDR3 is CAWSVPESPETQYF. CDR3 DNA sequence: TGTGCCTGGAGTGTCCCGGAATCTCCGGAGACCCAGTACTTC.

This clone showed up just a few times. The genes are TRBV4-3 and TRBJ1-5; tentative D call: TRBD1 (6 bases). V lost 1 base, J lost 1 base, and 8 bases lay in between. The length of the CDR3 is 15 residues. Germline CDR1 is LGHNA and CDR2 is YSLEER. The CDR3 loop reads CASSQVTGSNQPQHF. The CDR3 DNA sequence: TGCGCCAGCAGCCAAGTTACAGGGAGCAATCAGCCCCAGCATTTT.

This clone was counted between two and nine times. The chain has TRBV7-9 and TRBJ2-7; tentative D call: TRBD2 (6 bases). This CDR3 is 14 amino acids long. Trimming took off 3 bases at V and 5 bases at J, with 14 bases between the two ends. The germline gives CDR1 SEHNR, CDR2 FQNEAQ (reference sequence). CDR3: CASSFSGGEHEQYF. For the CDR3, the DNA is TGTGCCAGCAGCTTTTCTGGCGGGGAACACGAGCAGTACTTC. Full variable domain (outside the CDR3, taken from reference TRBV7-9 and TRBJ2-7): DTGVSQNPRHKITKRGQNVTFRCDPISEHNRLYWYRQTLGQGPEFLTYFQNEAQLEKSRLLSDRFSAERPKGSFSTLEIQRTEQGDSAMYLCASSFSGGEHEQYFGPGTRLTVT.

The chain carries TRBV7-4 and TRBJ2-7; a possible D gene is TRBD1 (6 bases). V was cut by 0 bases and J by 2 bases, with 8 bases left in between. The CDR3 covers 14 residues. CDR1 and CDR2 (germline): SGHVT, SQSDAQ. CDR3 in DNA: TGTGCCAGCAGCTTAGCCGCAGGGGCCTACGAGCAGTACTTC. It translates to CASSLAAGAYEQYF.